Listed here are 11 T cell receptor beta chains from one sample, sequenced in a study of blood T cells in healthy people across ages. Through a sample-barcoded 5' primer and a J-beta primer mix, a second PCR was run for 7 to 11 cycles. One entry per CDR3 protein results from TCRdb running MiXCR on the 5' RACE reads. This sample has 850,000 to 1,000,000 distinct CDR3 sequences, with around 48% found just once. The sequencing input was blood. The source of these receptors is a man aged 25 to 40 in good health.

With respect to this clonotype: One end of the junction is discordant with germline, which a read error may explain. This chain links TRBV27 with TRBJ2-1; D uncertain. Germline CDR1 and CDR2: MNHEY and SMNVEV (reference sequence). This CDR3 has 13 amino acids. The CDR3 is CASSVSTANEQFF. Written as DNA, the CDR3 is TGTGCCAGCAGTGTATCCACTGCCAATGAGCAGTTCTTC.

The genes are TRBV6-2 or TRBV6-3 and TRBJ1-5; no clear D gene. V was clipped by 6 bases and J by 0 bases, with 15 bases between them. This CDR3 spans 16 amino acids. Germline CDR1 MNHEY, CDR2 SVGEGT. Here the CDR3 reads CASRPDTHYSNQPQHF. Here the CDR3 DNA reads TGTGCCAGCAGACCCGACACGCATTATAGCAATCAGCCCCAGCATTTT.

The genes are TRBV9 and TRBJ2-7; possible D gene TRBD1, 6 bases. This CDR3 contains 15 residues. Germline lookup yields CDR1 SGDLS and CDR2 YYNGEE. V lost 4 bases to trimming and J lost 0 bases, with 14 bases between them. The CDR3 region has the DNA TGTGCCAGCAGCCGGGTGGGGGACAACTCCTACGAGCAGTACTTC. Translating gives CASSRVGDNSYEQYF.

The chain links TRBV6-2 or TRBV6-3 to TRBJ2-1; 7 nucleotides line up with TRBD2. V shed 3 bases, J shed 3 bases, and the junction held 5 bases outside the gene matches. CDR3 size: 15 residues. Germline lookup yields CDR1 MNHEY and CDR2 SVGEGT. CDR3 loop: CASSYAGELYNEQFF. CDR3 nucleotide sequence: TGTGCCAGCAGTTATGCGGGGGAGCTCTACAATGAGCAGTTCTTC.

The CDR3 spells CASSQSGAVIYNEQFF. For the CDR3, the DNA is TGCGCCAGCAGCCAATCGGGGGCGGTTATATACAATGAGCAGTTCTTC. J is TRBJ2-1 and V is TRBV4-1; D might be TRBD1 or TRBD2, each matching 6 bases. The CDR3 runs 16 residues. Germline V gives CDR1 MGHRA, CDR2 YSYEKL. The V end was cut by 2 bases, the J end by 4 bases, with 15 bases between.

The chain recombines TRBV12-3 or TRBV12-4 with TRBJ2-2; unclear D gene. The CDR3 loop spans 16 amino acids. Trimming left V 3 bases short and J 2 bases short, with 13 bases between. The CDR3 is CASSFYGRLNTGELFF. The CDR3 DNA reads as TGTGCCAGCAGTTTCTACGGCAGGTTAAACACCGGGGAGCTGTTTTTT.

The genes are TRBV5-6 and TRBJ2-3; 7 nucleotides match TRBD2. Germline-derived CDR1 and CDR2 are SGHDT and YYEEEE. The CDR3 loop spans 15 amino acids. V was pared by 4 bases and J by 2 bases, with 7 bases of the junction left unmatched. This chain's CDR3 is CASSPKAGHTDTQYF. Written as DNA, the CDR3 is TGTGCCAGCAGCCCTAAAGCGGGGCACACAGATACGCAGTATTTT.

This sequence joins TRBV20-1 and TRBJ2-1, with D perhaps matching TRBD1 or TRBD2 (5 bases each). Per germline, CDR1 DFQATT and CDR2 SNEGSKA (reference sequence). This CDR3 spans 17 amino acids. V dropped 2 bases and J dropped 4 bases, with 21 bases sitting between them. The CDR3 nucleotides are TGCAGTGCTAGACTCCGACTCTCGGGGCTTCGGTACAATGAGCAGTTCTTC. Translated: CSARLRLSGLRYNEQFF.

J is TRBJ2-7 and V is TRBV28; TRBD2 matches at 10 bases. Germline CDR1 and CDR2: MDHEN and SYDVKM. V dropped 10 bases and J dropped 2; count of bases not matched to a gene: 5. This CDR3 is built from 13 residues. CDR3 in amino acids: CATQAGGPYEQYF. The CDR3 DNA reads as TGTGCCACTCAAGCGGGGGGGCCCTACGAGCAGTACTTC.

The genes are TRBV24-1 and TRBJ2-1; D is perhaps TRBD1 (6 bases). Gene TRBJ2-7 matches the end of the DNA better, so the J call may be wrong. There are 14 residues in the CDR3. Germline lookup yields CDR1 KGHDR and CDR2 SFDVKD. The CDR3 nucleotides are TGTGCCACCAGTTCCCAGGGGATTTACAATGAGCAGTACTTC. This gives the protein CATSSQGIYNEQYF.

The rearrangement joins TRBV7-2 to TRBJ2-7; tentatively, D is TRBD2 (7 bases). CDR3 length: 15 residues. Germline lookup yields CDR1 SGHTA and CDR2 FQGNSA. Trimming shortened V by 1 base and J by 7 bases, and 17 bases separated the two germline ends. The CDR3 sequence: CASSLGGGGYNEQYF. As DNA, the CDR3 is TGTGCCAGCAGCTTAGGCGGGGGCGGCTACAATGAGCAGTACTTC.